This T cell receptor (beta chain) stems from a study of blood T cells in healthy people across ages. V shed 8 bases and J 6 bases; nucleotides not matched to a gene: 6. Germline CDR1 reads SNHLY; CDR2 reads FYNNEI. This CDR3 spans 13 amino acids. Study outcomes and limitations: Naive T cell percentage by flow cytometry tracked strongly with beta diversity. The study could not conclusively compare naive and antigen-experienced cells, given its unsorted PBMCs.

Remarks on this clonotype: The target antigen is unknown.

The second PCR ran roughly 6 to 11 cycles with a sample-barcoded 5' primer and J-beta primers. TCRdb used MiXCR to reprocess the 5' RACE reads, holding one entry per CDR3 protein. The sample yields over 1,500,000 distinct CDR3 sequences, more than 35% seen once. The TCR was taken from a human donor in good health. This rearrangement joins TRBV2 to TRBJ1-2, with 10 bases lining up with TRBD1. Sequencing input: blood. DNA for the CDR3: TGTGCCAGCGGCGTAGACAGGGGGCATGGCTACACCTTC. Protein product: CASGVDRGHGYTF.